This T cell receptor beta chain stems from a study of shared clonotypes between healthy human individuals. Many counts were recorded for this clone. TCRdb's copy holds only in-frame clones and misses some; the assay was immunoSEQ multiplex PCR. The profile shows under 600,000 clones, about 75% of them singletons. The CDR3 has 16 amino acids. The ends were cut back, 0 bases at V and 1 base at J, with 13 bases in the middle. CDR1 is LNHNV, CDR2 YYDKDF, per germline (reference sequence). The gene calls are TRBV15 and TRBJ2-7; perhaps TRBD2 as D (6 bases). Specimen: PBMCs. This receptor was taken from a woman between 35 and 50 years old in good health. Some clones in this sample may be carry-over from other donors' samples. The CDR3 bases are TGTGCCACCAGCAGAGATCTAGCGAGCACGTCCTACGAGCAGTACTTC. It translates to CATSRDLASTSYEQYF.